The 20 T cell receptor beta chains presented below share a single source sample, sequenced in a study. MiXCR, run by TCRdb on the 5' RACE reads, gives a single entry per CDR3 protein. Among tens of thousands of distinct CDR3 sequences listed, 25% to 35% were seen once. The specimen sequenced was tumor-infiltrating memory CD4+ T cells sorted from the breast tumor. As to subset: memory CD4+ T cells, CD4+CD45RO+CD25-. These receptors were obtained from a female donor with breast cancer.

The J gene is TRBJ1-5, the V gene TRBV3-1; a weak D match, TRBD1 (6 bases). Germline assignment: CDR1 LGHDT and CDR2 YNNKEL (reference sequence). V lost 2 bases and J lost 4, with 6 bases in between. The CDR3 loop spans 13 amino acids. The CDR3 is CASSQTGNQPQHF. CDR3 DNA sequence: TGTGCCAGCAGCCAAACAGGGAATCAGCCCCAGCATTTT. The complete variable domain, with remaining parts taken from reference TRBV3-1 and TRBJ1-5, reads DTAVSQTPKYLVTQMGNDKSIKCEQNLGHDTMYWYKQDSKKFLKIMFSYNNKELIINETVPNRFSPKSPDKAHLNLHINSLELGDSAVYFCASSQTGNQPQHFGDGTRLSIL.

In this sample, this clonotype turned up a few times. The chain is built from TRBV6-1 and TRBJ1-2; a weak D match, TRBD1 (6 bases). The CDR3 is made up of 14 amino acids. The V and J ends lost 0 bases and 8 bases respectively, with 13 bases between them. Per the germline V gene, CDR1 is MNHNS and CDR2 is SASEGT. Written as DNA, the CDR3 is TGTGCCAGCAGTGAAGCTAGGGGGATTTACGGCTACACCTTC. It translates to CASSEARGIYGYTF.

CDR3 sequence: CASSFPRGNTEAFF. The CDR3 DNA follows: TGTGCCAGCAGCTTTCCGAGAGGGAACACTGAAGCTTTCTTT. V usage is TRBV7-9 and J usage is TRBJ1-1; D not certain. Per the germline V gene, CDR1 is SEHNR and CDR2 is FQNEAQ (reference sequence). Deletions cut 3 bases from V and 1 base from J, with 9 bases between. CDR3 size: 14 residues.

The J gene is TRBJ2-1, the V gene TRBV7-3; D may be TRBD1 or TRBD2 (5 bases each). Germline CDR1 SGHTA, CDR2 FQGTGA. Deletions cut 1 base from V and 0 bases from J, with 10 bases between. This CDR3 has 16 amino acids. CDR3 loop: CASSLRGPVSYNEQFF. The CDR3 DNA reads TGTGCCAGCAGCTTAAGGGGACCCGTCTCCTACAATGAGCAGTTCTTC.

On this clonotype itself: The junction and the germline gene differ at one end; a read error may be behind it. This chain connects TRBV7-3 to TRBJ1-1; TRBD1 agrees at 8 bases. CDR1 and CDR2 (germline): SGHTA, FQGTGA. The CDR3 spans 14 residues. The CDR3 here is CASSLWGQDTEALF. The CDR3 region has the DNA TGTGCCAGCAGCTTATGGGGACAGGACACTGAAGCTCTCTTT.

This chain connects TRBV29-1 to TRBJ1-1; no clear D. The CDR3 spans 12 residues. CDR1 and CDR2 (germline): SQVTM, ANQGSEA. The V end lost 7 bases, the J end lost 1 base, and 10 bases lay between the germline ends. CDR3 sequence (DNA): TGCAGCGCTGGGGAGGGGAACACTGAAGCTTTCTTT. This translates into CSAGEGNTEAFF.

This clonotype was counted a few times. The chain carries TRBV20-1 and TRBJ1-5; TRBD1 matches at 8 bases. The germline gives CDR1 DFQATT, CDR2 SNEGSKA (reference sequence). After removal of 4 bases from V and 5 bases from J, the junction contained 7 bases not matched to a gene. This CDR3 is 14 amino acids long. In DNA form, the CDR3 reads TGCAGTGCTAAGAAGACAGGGGAGGATCAGCCCCAGCATTTT. Amino acid sequence: CSAKKTGEDQPQHF.

Concerning this clonotype itself: The conserved phenylalanine or tryptophan is not found at the CDR3 terminus, so this likely reflects a read error. The chain joins TRBV4-2 to TRBJ1-6; a weak D match, TRBD1 (5 bases). The CDR3 spans 16 residues. Trimming removed 0 bases at V and 8 bases at J, with 14 bases between. In germline, CDR1 is LGHNA, CDR2 YNFKEQ. CDR3 loop: CASSQDRARVDSPLHC. DNA of the CDR3: TGTGCCAGCAGCCAAGATAGGGCCAGGGTCGATTCACCCCTCCACTGT.

The table lists this clonotype with a few counts. The V and J genes are TRBV7-2 and TRBJ2-3, with D unclear. The germline gives CDR1 SGHTA, CDR2 FQGNSA. The CDR3 is 12 residues long. V was shortened by 4 bases and J by 5 bases, with 7 bases between the two germline ends. This chain's CDR3 is CASSSWGDTQYF. In DNA, the CDR3 is TGTGCCAGCAGCTCATGGGGAGATACGCAGTATTTT. Based on the CDR3 plus reference TRBV7-2 and TRBJ2-3, the full variable domain is GAGVSQSPSNKVTEKGKDVELRCDPISGHTALYWYRQSLGQGLEFLIYFQGNSAPDKSGLPSDRFSAERTGGSVSTLTIQRTQQEDSAVYLCASSSWGDTQYFGPGTRLTVL.

This clonotype is classed as medium-sized. The gene calls are TRBV7-8 and TRBJ1-5; D is uncertain. V lost 0 bases, J lost 4 bases, and 7 bases lay in between. The germline V gene has CDR1 SGHVS and CDR2 FQNEAQ. This CDR3 region has 14 residues. CDR3 DNA: TGTGCCAGCAGCTTAGCGTTGGGGAATCAGCCCCAGCATTTT. Protein sequence: CASSLALGNQPQHF.

V and J are TRBV5-1 and TRBJ1-3; D is possibly TRBD1 (6 bases). Germline CDR1 SGHRS, CDR2 YFSETQ. The V and J ends lost 2 bases and 4 bases respectively, with 10 bases between them. This CDR3 is 14 amino acids long. CDR3 sequence reads: CASSLQGIGNTIYF. The CDR3, as DNA: TGCGCCAGCAGCTTACAGGGAATCGGAAACACCATATATTTT. Complete variable domain (other parts from reference TRBV5-1 and TRBJ1-3): KAGVTQTPRYLIKTRGQQVTLSCSPISGHRSVSWYQQTPGQGLQFLFEYFSETQRNKGNFPGRFSGRQFSNSRSEMNVSTLELGDSALYLCASSLQGIGNTIYFGEGSWLTVV.

The genes are TRBV7-9 and TRBJ1-2; D call uncertain. Trimming pared 5 bases from V and 4 bases from J, leaving 11 bases between. The CDR3 is 13 residues long. CDR1 and CDR2 from the germline V gene are SEHNR and FQNEAQ (reference sequence). CDR3 nucleotides: TGTGCCAGCAGCACCTCGGACGGCTATGGCTACACCTTC. It translates to CASSTSDGYGYTF.

The chain couples TRBV20-1 to TRBJ2-3; 10 nucleotides align to TRBD2. CDR1 and CDR2 from the germline V gene are DFQATT and SNEGSKA (reference sequence). V was pared by 0 bases and J by 3 bases, with 6 bases of the junction left unmatched. CDR3 size: 16 residues. In DNA form, the CDR3 reads TGCAGTGCTAGAGATCTAGCGGGAGTGATAACAGATACGCAGTATTTT. Protein: CSARDLAGVITDTQYF.

V is TRBV7-2 and J is TRBJ2-1; D may be TRBD2 (5 bases). V was clipped by 5 bases and J by 5 bases, with 16 bases between them. Germline CDR1 SGHTA, CDR2 FQGNSA. The CDR3 extends over 15 amino acids. CDR3 region: CASSLRGAVNNEQFF. In nucleotides, the CDR3 is TGTGCCAGCAGCCTCCGTGGAGCGGTGAACAATGAGCAGTTCTTC. The whole variable domain, filled in from reference TRBV7-2 and TRBJ2-1, reads GAGVSQSPSNKVTEKGKDVELRCDPISGHTALYWYRQSLGQGLEFLIYFQGNSAPDKSGLPSDRFSAERTGGSVSTLTIQRTQQEDSAVYLCASSLRGAVNNEQFFGPGTRLTVL.

The table lists this clonotype with a few counts. This chain uses TRBV7-9 with TRBJ2-5; D perhaps matches TRBD1 (6 bases). This CDR3 has 14 amino acids. Germline lookup yields CDR1 SEHNR and CDR2 FQNEAQ (reference sequence). The V end lost 0 bases, the J end lost 4 bases, and 9 bases lay between the germline ends. This CDR3 is CASSLAGAGETQYF. DNA for the CDR3: TGTGCCAGCAGCTTAGCGGGGGCTGGAGAGACCCAGTACTTC. The full variable domain, completed using reference TRBV7-9 and TRBJ2-5, is DTGVSQNPRHKITKRGQNVTFRCDPISEHNRLYWYRQTLGQGPEFLTYFQNEAQLEKSRLLSDRFSAERPKGSFSTLEIQRTEQGDSAMYLCASSLAGAGETQYFGPGTRLLVL.

This clonotype was picked up a small number of times. The chain combines TRBV10-3 with TRBJ1-5, with 9 bases aligning to TRBD1. The CDR3 length is 15 residues. Germline V CDR1 and CDR2: ENHRY, SYGVKD. V shed 6 bases, J shed 1 base, and the junction held 4 bases outside the gene matches. CDR3 region: CAIRPGTGSNQPQHF. The CDR3 nucleotides are TGTGCCATCAGACCCGGGACAGGGAGCAATCAGCCCCAGCATTTT.

This clonotype has a handful of counts. The J gene is TRBJ1-6, the V gene TRBV7-2; D not resolved. The CDR3 length is 13 residues. The V and J ends lost 5 bases and 7 bases respectively, with 9 bases between them. Germline CDR1 SGHTA, CDR2 FQGNSA. The DNA for the CDR3 is TGTGCCAGCAGCCCAACTCCGAATTCACCCCTCCACTTT. Translation gives CASSPTPNSPLHF. The whole variable domain, remainder taken from reference TRBV7-2 and TRBJ1-6, is GAGVSQSPSNKVTEKGKDVELRCDPISGHTALYWYRQSLGQGLEFLIYFQGNSAPDKSGLPSDRFSAERTGGSVSTLTIQRTQQEDSAVYLCASSPTPNSPLHFGNGTRLTVT.

Worth noting for this clonotype: A much larger clone differs from this one at a single base, so this may be a read error. This CDR3 is missing its conserved last phenylalanine or tryptophan, likely due to a read error. The rearrangement uses TRBV7-3 and TRBJ2-5, with a weak D call TRBD2 (6 bases). CDR1 and CDR2 (germline): SGHTA, FQGTGA. Trimming stripped 5 bases from V and 5 bases from J, with 12 bases between. The CDR3 consists of 13 residues. The CDR3 DNA is TGTGCCAGCAGCCCACGAGCGGGTGAGACCCAGTACCTC. Its translation is CASSPRAGETQYL.

A few counts support this clonotype. The chain recombines TRBV2 with TRBJ2-2; D is unclear. The CDR3 has 18 amino acids. Germline V gene sequence: CDR1 SNHLY, CDR2 FYNNEI. The V end was cut by 0 bases, the J end by 0 bases, with 14 bases between. CDR3 sequence: CASSEALGRSSNTGELFF. CDR3 sequence (DNA): TGTGCCAGCAGTGAAGCGCTAGGACGCAGCTCGAACACCGGGGAGCTGTTTTTT.

This chain links TRBV13 with TRBJ2-4, with a tentative D call TRBD2 (6 bases). The CDR3 totals 16 residues. The V end was cut by 4 bases, the J end by 8 bases, with 21 bases between. CDR1 and CDR2 from the germline V gene are PRHDT and FYEKMQ (reference sequence). In DNA form, the CDR3 reads TGTGCCAGCAGCTCGGAAAAGGAGACTAGTGGGGACATTCAGTACTTC. Residues: CASSSEKETSGDIQYF.